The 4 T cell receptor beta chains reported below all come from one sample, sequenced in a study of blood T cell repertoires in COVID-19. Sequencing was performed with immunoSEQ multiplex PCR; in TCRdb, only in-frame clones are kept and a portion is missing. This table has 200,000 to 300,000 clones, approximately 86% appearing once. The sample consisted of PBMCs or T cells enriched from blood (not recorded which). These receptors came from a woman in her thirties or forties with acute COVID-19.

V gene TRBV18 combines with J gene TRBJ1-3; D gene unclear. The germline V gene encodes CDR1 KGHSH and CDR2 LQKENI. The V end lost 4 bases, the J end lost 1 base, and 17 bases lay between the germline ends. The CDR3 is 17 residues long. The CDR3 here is CASSRAVISGSGNTIYF. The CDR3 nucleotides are TGTGCCAGCTCACGGGCTGTTATCAGCGGATCTGGAAACACCATATATTTT.

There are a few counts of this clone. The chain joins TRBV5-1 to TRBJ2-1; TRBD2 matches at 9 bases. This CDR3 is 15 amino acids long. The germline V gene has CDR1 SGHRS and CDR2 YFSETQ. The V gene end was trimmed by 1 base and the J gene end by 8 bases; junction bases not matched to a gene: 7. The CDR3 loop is CASSLQAGGFDEQFF. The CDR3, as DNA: TGCGCCAGCAGCTTGCAGGCGGGAGGGTTCGATGAGCAGTTCTTC.

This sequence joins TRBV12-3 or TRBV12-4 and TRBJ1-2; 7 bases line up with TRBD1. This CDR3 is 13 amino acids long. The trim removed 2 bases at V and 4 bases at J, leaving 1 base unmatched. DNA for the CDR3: TGTGCCAGCAGTTTAAGGGGGCCCTATGGCTACACCTTC. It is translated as CASSLRGPYGYTF.

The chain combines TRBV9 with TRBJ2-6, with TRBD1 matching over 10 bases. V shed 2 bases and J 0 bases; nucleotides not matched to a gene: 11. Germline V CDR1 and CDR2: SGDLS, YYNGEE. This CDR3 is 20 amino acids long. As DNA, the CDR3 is TGTGCCAGCAGCGTGACCATAGGACAGGGGGTTTACTCTGGGGCCAACGTCCTGACTTTC. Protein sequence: CASSVTIGQGVYSGANVLTF.